This TCR beta chain was sequenced in a study of Ad26.COV2.S vaccination and SARS-CoV-2 variants. Study outcomes and limitations: The TCR breadth and depth analyses may have produced an underestimate of total T cell responses.

The V gene end was trimmed by 5 bases and the J gene end by 7 bases; junction bases not matched to a gene: 4. Germline V gene data show CDR1 as SGHAT and CDR2 as FQDESV (reference sequence). There are 15 residues in the CDR3. About this clone itself: Its antigen is still unknown.

Here immunoSEQ multiplex PCR was the method, and the copy in TCRdb shows in-frame clones only, minus some. The data contain about 350,000 clones, 88% of them seen just once; the ten biggest clones take up around 6.1%. This sample's treatment: some 20 received Ad26.COV2.S at low or high dose, single or two shots; about 5 received placebo; per-sample allocation not given. Sampling was performed 63 days after the first vaccine or placebo injection. The material sequenced was peripheral blood, taken in a trial of Ad26.COV2.S vaccine versus placebo. This TCR derives from a person aged 18-65 years who received the Ad26.COV2.S COVID-19 vaccine or a placebo. The chain is built from TRBV11-1 and TRBJ2-1; TRBD2 aligns across 14 bases. CDR3 coding DNA: TGTGCCAGCAGCCCTAGGACTAGCGGGGGGAATGAGCAGTTCTTC. This codes for CASSPRTSGGNEQFF.